The 22 T cell receptor beta chains reported below all come from one sample, sequenced in a study of blood T cell repertoires in COVID-19. Some clones are missing from TCRdb's copy, which holds only in-frame ones; the method was immunoSEQ multiplex PCR. Of about 220,000 clones listed, roughly 90% are singletons. The sequenced sample consisted of PBMCs or T cells enriched from blood (not recorded which). These receptors all stem from a woman aged 25 to 45 who had recovered from COVID-19.

The chain combines TRBV6-2 or TRBV6-3 with TRBJ1-1; 7 nucleotides line up with TRBD1. V lost 5 bases and J lost 4; bases outside the gene matches: 7. The germline CDR1 and CDR2 sequences are MNHEY and SVGEGT. This CDR3 contains 14 residues. CDR3 residues: CASSRITGATEAFF. The CDR3 DNA follows: TGTGCCAGCAGTCGTATAACAGGGGCCACTGAAGCTTTCTTT.

The rearrangement joins TRBV7-9 to TRBJ1-5, with 8 bases fitting TRBD1. The CDR3 runs to 14 residues. Losses at the gene ends were 5 bases for V and 5 bases for J; bases not matched to a gene: 5. Germline CDR1 and CDR2: SEHNR and FQNEAQ (reference sequence). This CDR3 is CASSLDRADQPQHF. The CDR3 bases are TGTGCCAGCAGCCTGGACAGGGCGGATCAGCCCCAGCATTTT.

This clone was seen once. The chain joins TRBV3-1 (or the pseudogene TRBV3-2) to TRBJ2-5, with unresolved D. Trimming removed 4 bases at V and 1 base at J, with 10 bases between. This CDR3 spans 14 amino acids. The germline V gene encodes CDR1 LGHDT and CDR2 YNNKEL (reference sequence). In nucleotides, the CDR3 is TGTGCCAGCAGCCCTTCTTCCAGCCAAGAGACCCAGTACTTC. Translation: CASSPSSSQETQYF.

This clone was recorded a few times. V gene TRBV3-1 (or the pseudogene TRBV3-2) combines with J gene TRBJ1-2; 7 bases line up with TRBD1. In germline, CDR1 is LGHDT, CDR2 YNNKEL (reference sequence). The CDR3 has 18 amino acids. Losses at the gene ends were 0 bases for V and 2 bases for J; bases not matched to a gene: 12. The CDR3 DNA is TGTGCCAGCAGCCAAGATCTCCGTAGACAGGGTGGCAACTATGGCTACACCTTC. Translation: CASSQDLRRQGGNYGYTF.

The gene calls are TRBV2 and TRBJ1-1, with TRBD1 matching 7 bases. There are 14 residues in the CDR3. The V gene's germline CDR1 is SNHLY and CDR2 FYNNEI. Trimming removed 8 bases from V and 0 bases from J; junction bases left unmatched: 6. The DNA of the CDR3 is TGTGCCAGCGGAAACAGGGGACTGAACACTGAAGCTTTCTTT. It specifies CASGNRGLNTEAFF.

The chain carries TRBV9 and TRBJ2-3, with 10 bases matching TRBD2. Germline V gives CDR1 SGDLS, CDR2 YYNGEE. V lost 3 bases and J lost 4; bases outside the gene matches: 8. The CDR3 has 16 amino acids. The DNA of the CDR3 is TGTGCCAGCAGCGCCCTAGCGGGGGAGACGGCAGATACGCAGTATTTT. Translation: CASSALAGETADTQYF.

This chain joins TRBV19 and TRBJ1-5; D is perhaps TRBD1 (5 bases). CDR3 length: 15 residues. The germline V gene encodes CDR1 LNHDA and CDR2 SQIVND (reference sequence). Deletions cut 0 bases from V and 11 bases from J, with 17 bases between. The CDR3 region has the DNA TGTGCCAGTAGTATAGATCTTGGGGCTCGAGAGGCCCAGCATTTT. Its protein product is CASSIDLGAREAQHF.

V is TRBV2 and J is TRBJ2-6, with D maybe TRBD2 (6 bases). The ends were cut back, 7 bases at V and 0 bases at J, with 10 bases in the middle. This CDR3 contains 15 residues. The germline CDR1 and CDR2 sequences are SNHLY and FYNNEI. The CDR3 reads CASTVGGSGANVLTF. In nucleotides, the CDR3 is TGTGCCAGCACCGTGGGGGGCTCTGGGGCCAACGTCCTGACTTTC.

This clone was seen a single time. The chain employs TRBV3-1 (or the pseudogene TRBV3-2) and TRBJ1-4; TRBD1 aligns across 9 bases. Germline V gene data show CDR1 as LGHDT and CDR2 as YNNKEL (reference sequence). Trimming cost V 6 bases and J 3 bases; bases outside gene matches: 5. This CDR3 region has 15 residues. DNA for the CDR3: TGTGCCAGCAGGCGTACAGGGGGCTCTAATGAAAAACTGTTTTTT. As protein: CASRRTGGSNEKLFF.

The chain is built from TRBV5-1 and TRBJ1-1; D unresolved. Germline V lookup: CDR1 SGHRS, CDR2 YFSETQ. This CDR3 has 15 amino acids. Deletions cut 0 bases from V and 2 bases from J, with 11 bases between. The CDR3 sequence: CASSLAAASNTEAFF. Here the CDR3 DNA reads TGCGCCAGCAGCTTGGCCGCGGCTTCAAACACTGAAGCTTTCTTT.

The chain joins TRBV27 to TRBJ1-1, with TRBD1 as a possible D gene (5 bases). Germline V gives CDR1 MNHEY, CDR2 SMNVEV (reference sequence). The CDR3 loop spans 13 amino acids. Trimming pared 6 bases from V and 5 bases from J, leaving 13 bases between. The CDR3 loop is CASSSPRGTEAFF. In DNA form, the CDR3 reads TGTGCCAGCAGCTCCCCCCGGGGGACTGAAGCTTTCTTT.

This chain connects TRBV6-6 to TRBJ1-4, with D unclear. Trimming took 2 bases from V and 5 from J, leaving 6 bases between them. Germline V gene data show CDR1 as MNHNY and CDR2 as SVGAGI (reference sequence). The CDR3 contains 13 residues. The CDR3 nucleotides read TGTGCCAGCAGTTACCGAGAGAATGAAAAACTGTTTTTT. It yields the protein CASSYRENEKLFF.

V and J are TRBV29-1 and TRBJ1-5; maybe TRBD1 (5 bases). Germline loops: CDR1 SQVTM, CDR2 ANQGSEA. The V end was cut by 6 bases, the J end by 7 bases, with 19 bases between. The CDR3 consists of 14 residues. The CDR3 reads CSVAGPPLGQPQHF. CDR3 nucleotide sequence: TGCAGCGTCGCGGGACCGCCATTGGGACAGCCCCAGCATTTT.

There are a few counts of this clone. The V and J genes are TRBV3-1 (or the pseudogene TRBV3-2) and TRBJ1-6; a weak D match, TRBD1 (5 bases). The CDR3 is made up of 15 amino acids. Deletions cut 0 bases from V and 13 bases from J, with 16 bases between. From germline, CDR1 is LGHDT and CDR2 YNNKEL (reference sequence). The CDR3 sequence is CASSQEGTGHRPLHF. In DNA form, the CDR3 reads TGTGCCAGCAGCCAAGAAGGAACAGGCCATCGTCCCCTCCACTTT.

J is TRBJ1-5 and V is TRBV6-4; the D gene is possibly TRBD1 (5 bases). Germline-derived CDR1 and CDR2 are MRHNA and SNTAGT. The CDR3 loop spans 14 amino acids. V was trimmed by 3 bases and J by 8 bases, leaving 14 bases between them. CDR3 nucleotide sequence: TGTGCCAGCAGTGAGGGGTTCGCGGGGGAGCCCCAGCATTTT. Residues: CASSEGFAGEPQHF.

The rearrangement links TRBV5-1 to TRBJ2-7; a weak D match, TRBD1 (6 bases). The CDR3 spans 14 residues. CDR1 and CDR2 (germline): SGHRS, YFSETQ. V gave up 4 bases and J gave up 2 bases, with 13 bases separating them. The CDR3 DNA sequence: TGCGCCAGCAGCCAACGACAGGCTACCTACGAGCAGTACTTC. Protein: CASSQRQATYEQYF.

The CDR3 bases are TGCAGTGCTAAATCAGACGGGGGCTACACCTTC. Translation gives CSAKSDGGYTF. This sequence joins TRBV20-1 and TRBJ1-2; unclear D gene. This CDR3 is 11 amino acids long. Trimming removed 4 bases from V and 8 bases from J, with 11 bases in between. CDR1 is DFQATT and CDR2 is SNEGSKA in the germline V gene (reference sequence).

The chain joins TRBV13 to TRBJ2-7, with 7 bases lining up with TRBD2. Per the germline V gene, CDR1 is PRHDT and CDR2 is FYEKMQ (reference sequence). There are 13 residues in the CDR3. V shed 6 bases and J 5 bases; nucleotides not matched to a gene: 7. CDR3 nucleotide sequence: TGTGCCAGCAGTAAAGGACTAGTTGACGAGCAGTACTTC. Its protein is CASSKGLVDEQYF. Using reference TRBV13 and TRBJ2-7 for the parts outside the CDR3, the full variable domain is AAGVIQSPRHLIKEKRETATLKCYPIPRHDTVYWYQQGPGQDPQFLISFYEKMQSDKGSIPDRFSAQQFSDYHSELNMSSLELGDSALYFCASSKGLVDEQYFGPGTRLTVT.

The J gene is TRBJ2-7, the V gene TRBV7-2, with 7 bases matching TRBD2. This CDR3 contains 15 residues. The germline gives CDR1 SGHTA, CDR2 FQGNSA. J was trimmed by 2 bases and V by 5 bases; bases with no gene match: 9. CDR3 residues: CASSRLAAKTYEQYF. CDR3 DNA sequence: TGTGCCAGCAGCAGGCTAGCGGCGAAAACCTACGAGCAGTACTTC.

This sequence joins TRBV5-4 and TRBJ2-7; 8 bases align to TRBD2. V shed 6 bases and J 6 bases; nucleotides not matched to a gene: 8. This CDR3 is 13 amino acids long. Germline values: CDR1 SGHNT, CDR2 YYREEE (reference sequence). The CDR3 nucleotides read TGTGCCAGCAATCTCGGGGGGGAGGGCGAGCAGTACTTC. The encoded protein is CASNLGGEGEQYF.

V gene TRBV11-2 combines with J gene TRBJ1-5; maybe TRBD1 (6 bases). CDR3 length: 16 residues. The V gene's germline CDR1 is SGHAT and CDR2 FQNNGV. The V and J ends lost 1 base and 5 bases respectively, with 15 bases between them. The CDR3: CASSLGVSTGYQPQHF. In DNA, the CDR3 is TGTGCCAGCAGCTTAGGGGTCTCGACAGGTTATCAGCCCCAGCATTTT.

This clone is a singleton in its sample. The rearrangement links TRBV9 to TRBJ1-6; D not certain. Germline-derived CDR1 and CDR2 are SGDLS and YYNGEE. Trimming took off 2 bases at V and 0 bases at J, with 12 bases between the two ends. The CDR3 has 17 amino acids. This CDR3 reads CASSVGEDSSYNSPLHF. The CDR3 DNA is TGTGCCAGCAGCGTTGGGGAGGATAGCTCCTATAATTCACCCCTCCACTTT.